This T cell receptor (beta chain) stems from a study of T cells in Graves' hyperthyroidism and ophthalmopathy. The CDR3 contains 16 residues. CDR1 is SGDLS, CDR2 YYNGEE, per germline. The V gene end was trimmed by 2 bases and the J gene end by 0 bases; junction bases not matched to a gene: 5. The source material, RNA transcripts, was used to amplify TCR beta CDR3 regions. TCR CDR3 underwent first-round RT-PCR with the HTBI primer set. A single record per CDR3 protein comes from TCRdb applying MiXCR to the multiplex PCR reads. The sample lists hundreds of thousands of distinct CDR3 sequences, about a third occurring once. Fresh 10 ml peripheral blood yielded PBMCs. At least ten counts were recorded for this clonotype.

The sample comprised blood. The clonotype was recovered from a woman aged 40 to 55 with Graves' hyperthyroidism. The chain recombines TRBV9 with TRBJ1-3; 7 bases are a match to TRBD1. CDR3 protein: CASSVDRASSGNTIYF. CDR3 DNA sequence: TGTGCCAGCAGCGTTGACAGGGCGAGCTCTGGAAACACCATATATTTT.